A selection of T cell receptor beta chains follows, all from one sample in a study of beta chain features in type 1 diabetes. Some clones are missing from TCRdb's copy, which holds only in-frame ones; the method was immunoSEQ multiplex PCR. The repertoire holds some 410,000 clones, roughly 13% seen once, with 0.03% to 0.04% in the top ten. The sequenced sample consisted of naive CD4+ T cells from blood. Receptor source: a man aged 25-40 years in good health. Each CDR3 is given with its conserved first and last residue. The order of the fields is V gene, J gene, D gene, clone size, CDR3 DNA, CDR3 protein. The D gene is left open where the match is weak. Some rows have no size entry. The others give once, few or many, or a class for an expanded clone.

TRBV28	TRBJ1-1	.	.	TGTGCCAGCAGCATACCGGGACGCATGAACACTGAAGCTTTCTTT	CASSIPGRMNTEAFF
TRBV7-3	TRBJ2-3	TRBD2	.	TGTGCCAGCAGCTTGGGAGCGGGAGCTGGGACAGATACGCAGTATTTT	CASSLGAGAGTDTQYF
TRBV5-1	TRBJ2-7	.	.	TGCGCCAGCAGCTTGCCGACGGGGGCGGCCTACGAGCAGTACTTC	CASSLPTGAAYEQYF
TRBV6-6	TRBJ1-5	.	.	TGTGCCAGCAGTTATCGCGAAGCCCAGCATTTT	CASSYREAQHF
TRBV5-4	TRBJ2-3	TRBD2	few	TGTGCCAGCAGAAAGCGGGACACAGATACGCAGTATTTT	CASRKRDTDTQYF
TRBV29-1	TRBJ1-1	.	.	TGCAGCGTTGTTCCTTTTTCAGTCGAGAACACTGAAGCTTTCTTT	CSVVPFSVENTEAFF
TRBV2	TRBJ2-5	.	once	TGTGCCAGCAGGGTGGGTGCCCAAGAGACCCAGTACTTC	CASRVGAQETQYF
TRBV4-3	TRBJ2-5	.	.	TGCGCCAGCAGCCAAGATCACCTATACGGGGAGACCCAGTACTTC	CASSQDHLYGETQYF
TRBV11-3	TRBJ2-1	.	few	TGTGCCAGCAGCCGAAGTCGGGGGTCCGCCCGCAATGAGCAGTTCTTC	CASSRSRGSARNEQFF
TRBV11-2	TRBJ1-5	.	few	TGTGCCAGCGGGTCAAACAATCAGCCCCAGCATTTT	CASGSNNQPQHF
TRBV4-1	TRBJ1-6	.	.	TGCGCCAGCAGCCTCGGACATTTGCGGGGAAATAATTCACCCCTCCACTTT	CASSLGHLRGNNSPLHF
TRBV7-8	TRBJ1-2	.	.	TGTGCCAGCAGCTTAGACAGGGACTATGGCTACACCTTC	CASSLDRDYGYTF
TRBV7-2	TRBJ2-5	TRBD2	.	TGTGCCAGCAGCACTAGCGGGAGAGCTGAGACCCAGTACTTC	CASSTSGRAETQYF
TRBV25-1	TRBJ2-3	.	.	TGTGCCAGCAGTGAATTGTCGGGGGCAGGAGATACGCAGTATTTT	CASSELSGAGDTQYF
TRBV5-1	TRBJ2-1	TRBD2	.	TGCGCCAGCAGTATGATGTCTAGCGGGAGTAATGAGCAGTTCTTC	CASSMMSSGSNEQFF
TRBV7-9	TRBJ1-1	.	.	TGTGCCAGCAGCTTGGCAGGGGTAACTGAAGCTTTCTTT	CASSLAGVTEAFF
TRBV11-2	TRBJ2-1	.	.	TGTGCCAGCAGCCCCGGTGTGGCCAATGAGCAGTTCTTC	CASSPGVANEQFF
TRBV15	TRBJ1-1	.	.	TGTGCCACCTCTGCCACCCTTCCCGGGGCTTTCTTT	CATSATLPGAFF
TRBV10-1	TRBJ1-1	.	.	TGCGCCAGCCGGCCCGGGCGGGAGAACACTGAAGCTTTCTTT	CASRPGRENTEAFF
TRBV25-1	TRBJ2-6	.	.	TGTGCCAGCAGTGAATCGACGGTTAGCTCTGGGGCCAACGTCCTGACTTTC	CASSESTVSSGANVLTF
TRBV6-5	TRBJ2-7	.	few	TGTGCCAGCAAAGACCAGGGGACCAGCTCCTACGAGCAGTACTTC	CASKDQGTSSYEQYF
TRBV7-9	TRBJ2-1	.	.	TGTGCCAGCAGCTCACTAGGCGTCGACAATGAGCAGTTCTTC	CASSSLGVDNEQFF
TRBV7-8	TRBJ2-1	.	few	TGTGCCAGCAGCTTAGAGACTACGCTCCAAGGTCTCTACAATGAGCAGTTCTTC	CASSLETTLQGLYNEQFF
TRBV2	TRBJ2-1	TRBD1	.	TGTGCCAGCCGATCCCTGTCAGGGGGCCAACTGAATGAGCAGTTCTTC	CASRSLSGGQLNEQFF
TRBV29-1	TRBJ2-2	.	.	TGCAGCGTTGGGGACGCCGGGGAGCTGTTTTTT	CSVGDAGELFF
TRBV2	TRBJ2-3	.	.	TGTGCCAGCAGTGAAAGGGGGGACCTGCGGTATTTT	CASSERGDLRYF
TRBV9	TRBJ2-7	TRBD1	few	TGTGCCAGCAGCGTAGCTGCAGGGGGCCTTTCCTACGAGCAGTACTTC	CASSVAAGGLSYEQYF
TRBV7-2	TRBJ2-1	.	few	TGTGCCAGCAGCTTGGGGTACAATGAGCAGTTCTTC	CASSLGYNEQFF
TRBV5-6	TRBJ2-3	.	.	TGTGCCAGCAGCTTGTCAGGAGGGTTTGAAGATACGCAGTATTTT	CASSLSGGFEDTQYF
TRBV15	TRBJ2-4	.	.	TGTGCCACCAGCAGAGATCTCTTGGTCGAAGCCAAAAACATTCAGTACTTC	CATSRDLLVEAKNIQYF
TRBV6-5	TRBJ2-3	.	.	TGTGCCAGCAGTCACGGAGGTGCGCAGTATTTT	CASSHGGAQYF
TRBV7-9	TRBJ2-5	.	few	TGTGCCGGGGAAGGAGAGGAGACCCAGTACTTC	CAGEGEETQYF
TRBV30	TRBJ2-2	.	.	TGTGCCTGGAGTGGAACTACGAACACCGGGGAGCTGTTTTTT	CAWSGTTNTGELFF
TRBV18	TRBJ1-2	TRBD1	.	TGTGCCAGCTCACCGAATACAGGGGACTATGGCTACACCTTC	CASSPNTGDYGYTF
TRBV9	TRBJ2-2	.	.	TGTGCCAGCAGCGTAGGACGGCTAGCTACCGGGGAGCTGTTTTTT	CASSVGRLATGELFF
TRBV6-1	TRBJ2-3	TRBD1	.	TGTGCCAGCAATGGGCAGGGGGTAACAGATACGCAGTATTTT	CASNGQGVTDTQYF
TRBV7-6	TRBJ1-6	TRBD1	few	TGTGCCAGCAGCGACCGGGACAGGGGTAATTCACCCCTCCACTTT	CASSDRDRGNSPLHF